The 18 T cell receptor beta chains listed next were all sequenced from one sample in a study of T-cell memory formation after mild COVID-19. MiXCR, run by TCRdb on the 5' RACE reads, gives a single entry per CDR3 protein. The table lists approximately 150,000 distinct CDR3 sequences, 6% of them singletons, with about 2.1% in the top ten. The sample was PBMCs or a T cell subset sorted from them (not recorded which). The receptors were gathered from an adult woman who had mild COVID-19 (a few samples of this study predate the infection). Cell type and time point are not known.

This clonotype was seen at least ten times. This chain connects TRBV18 to TRBJ2-7; 9 nucleotides align to TRBD1. The J segment lost 4 bases and the V segment lost 3 bases, leaving 10 bases of the junction unmatched. Per germline, CDR1 KGHSH and CDR2 LQKENI. There are 16 residues in the CDR3. The CDR3 reads CASSPTADRGGYEQYF. Here the CDR3 DNA reads TGTGCCAGCTCACCGACCGCCGACAGGGGGGGATACGAGCAGTACTTC.

This clonotype was observed at least ten times. The chain links TRBV12-3 or TRBV12-4 to TRBJ1-1; D unclear. The CDR3 sequence is 14 residues long. Trimming removed 6 bases from V and 0 bases from J, with 11 bases in between. The CDR3 coding sequence is TGTGCCAGCAGACACAGAAGAATGAACACTGAAGCTTTCTTT. Its translation is CASRHRRMNTEAFF.

This clonotype was observed a handful of times. The chain is built from TRBV14 and TRBJ2-7, with 8 positions matching TRBD1. The CDR3 totals 14 residues. V lost 4 bases, J lost 6 bases, and 8 bases stayed unmatched. Germline CDR1 is SGHDN and CDR2 is FVKESK. The CDR3 nucleotides read TGTGCCAGCAGCCCCCGGGCAGGGGGCTCCGAGCAGTACTTC. Its translation is CASSPRAGGSEQYF.

This clonotype showed up just a few times. The J gene is TRBJ1-4, the V gene TRBV12-3 or TRBV12-4; perhaps TRBD1 as D (6 bases). The CDR3 runs 13 residues. Trimming took off 6 bases at V and 7 bases at J, with 12 bases between the two ends. The CDR3 spells CASSLGQSEKLFF. The CDR3 DNA sequence: TGTGCCAGCAGCCTCGGACAGAGTGAAAAACTGTTTTTT.

The chain joins TRBV5-4 to TRBJ2-2, with D perhaps TRBD1 or TRBD2 (6 bases each). Per the germline V gene, CDR1 is SGHNT and CDR2 is YYREEE (reference sequence). This CDR3 contains 15 residues. Trimming took 2 bases from V and 4 from J, leaving 12 bases between them. This chain's CDR3 is CASSFGGQSTGELFF. The CDR3 DNA sequence: TGTGCCAGCAGCTTTGGGGGGCAGAGCACCGGGGAGCTGTTTTTT.

The chain uses TRBV5-1 and TRBJ2-7; TRBD2 might be the D (5 bases). CDR3 size: 15 residues. Germline V gives CDR1 SGHRS, CDR2 YFSETQ. The ends were cut back, 0 bases at V and 3 bases at J, with 13 bases in the middle. CDR3 nucleotides: TGCGCCAGCAGCTTGGCCGCCGGGGTGGACTACGAGCAGTACTTC. This gives the protein CASSLAAGVDYEQYF.

This clonotype was seen a few times. The chain combines TRBV6-5 with TRBJ1-2; a possible D gene is TRBD1 (6 bases). This CDR3 comprises 11 residues. Germline values: CDR1 MNHEY, CDR2 SVGAGI. The V gene lost 8 bases and the J gene lost 7 bases, with 11 bases spanning the gap. The CDR3 DNA reads TGTGCCAGCCGCACAGGGATTGGCTACACCTTC. This codes for CASRTGIGYTF.

This clonotype has at least ten counts. The chain recombines TRBV7-2 with TRBJ2-7; D tentatively fits TRBD1 or TRBD2 (6 bases each). V lost 5 bases and J lost 3, with 26 bases in between. This CDR3 comprises 18 residues. The germline V gene has CDR1 SGHTA and CDR2 FQGNSA. In nucleotides, the CDR3 is TGTGCCAGCAGCCGGGATGCAGGTGGGGGGCGTGGAGGCTACGAGCAGTACTTC. It specifies CASSRDAGGGRGGYEQYF.

This clonotype came up many times. V and J are TRBV5-1 and TRBJ2-3, with 10 bases identical to TRBD1. CDR1 is SGHRS, CDR2 YFSETQ, per germline. This CDR3 region has 14 residues. V lost 9 bases and J lost 6; bases outside the gene matches: 10. The CDR3 bases are TGCGCCACCGCGACAGGGGGCTCGGTTGATACGCAGTATTTT. Residues: CATATGGSVDTQYF.

This clonotype has just a few counts. V usage is TRBV27 and J usage is TRBJ2-7; TRBD1 or TRBD2 may be the D gene (5 bases each). CDR1 is MNHEY, CDR2 SMNVEV, per germline (reference sequence). V lost 3 bases and J lost 2, with 14 bases in between. There are 15 residues in the CDR3. The CDR3 is CASSLRLPGPYEQYF. CDR3 DNA sequence: TGTGCCAGCAGTTTGAGGCTGCCGGGGCCCTACGAGCAGTACTTC.

The table lists this clonotype with a few counts. This sequence joins TRBV19 and TRBJ1-2; D might be TRBD1 (6 bases). CDR1 and CDR2 (germline): LNHDA, SQIVND (reference sequence). Trimming took 7 bases from V and 1 from J, leaving 19 bases between them. There are 16 residues in the CDR3. CDR3 in amino acids: CASMASKTGGNYGYTF. CDR3 nucleotide sequence: TGTGCCAGTATGGCATCCAAGACAGGTGGTAACTATGGCTACACCTTC.

The V call is TRBV20-1, the J call TRBJ2-5; D gene ambiguous. Trimming removed 1 base at V and 2 bases at J, with 8 bases between. Germline CDR1 and CDR2: DFQATT and SNEGSKA (reference sequence). This CDR3 is built from 13 residues. CDR3 coding DNA: TGCAGTGCTAGAGCTCCCGCACAAGAGACCCAGTACTTC. Amino acids: CSARAPAQETQYF.

In this sample, this clonotype turned up a few times. The chain couples TRBV6-5 to TRBJ1-2, with 7 bases aligning to TRBD1. Looked up from germline, CDR1 is MNHEY and CDR2 is SVGAGI. This CDR3 contains 13 residues. The trim removed 6 bases at V and 3 bases at J, leaving 4 bases unmatched. CDR3 region: CASRAGTDYGYTF. As DNA, the CDR3 is TGTGCCAGCAGAGCCGGGACAGACTATGGCTACACCTTC.

This clonotype was observed a few times. The chain employs TRBV6-5 and TRBJ2-1, with 9 nucleotides matching TRBD2. Germline lookup yields CDR1 MNHEY and CDR2 SVGAGI. J was trimmed by 7 bases and V by 2 bases; bases with no gene match: 6. The CDR3 runs to 15 residues. The CDR3 loop reads CASSYGAGGLNEQFF. CDR3 coding DNA: TGTGCCAGCAGTTACGGGGCGGGGGGGCTAAATGAGCAGTTCTTC.

This chain joins TRBV3-1 and TRBJ1-3, with D tentatively TRBD1 (5 bases). Germline lookup yields CDR1 LGHDT and CDR2 YNNKEL (reference sequence). V lost 4 bases and J lost 5, with 12 bases in between. The CDR3 spans 14 residues. CDR3 sequence reads: CASSPGAGRNTIYF. DNA for the CDR3: TGTGCCAGCAGCCCTGGGGCGGGGAGAAACACCATATATTTT. The full variable domain, rest sourced from reference TRBV3-1 and TRBJ1-3, is DTAVSQTPKYLVTQMGNDKSIKCEQNLGHDTMYWYKQDSKKFLKIMFSYNNKELIINETVPNRFSPKSPDKAHLNLHINSLELGDSAVYFCASSPGAGRNTIYFGEGSWLTVV.

The gene calls are TRBV18 and TRBJ2-7, with TRBD1 identical over 7 bases. Germline CDR1 KGHSH, CDR2 LQKENI. With V trimmed by 6 bases and J by 6 bases, 8 bases remained unmatched. The CDR3 extends over 13 amino acids. The CDR3 DNA sequence: TGTGCCAGCTCTCCGGACAGGTTGGGCGAGCAGTACTTC. Translated: CASSPDRLGEQYF.

This clonotype has at least ten counts. The chain couples TRBV9 to TRBJ2-5; maybe TRBD2 (7 bases). The CDR3 is made up of 15 amino acids. V was shortened by 4 bases and J by 5 bases, with 18 bases between the two germline ends. CDR1 and CDR2 from the germline V gene are SGDLS and YYNGEE. In DNA form, the CDR3 reads TGTGCCAGCAGCCCCGGGGGGCGGGAGTCGGAGACCCAGTACTTC. Protein: CASSPGGRESETQYF.

This clonotype was observed at least ten times. The chain recombines TRBV20-1 with TRBJ2-1, with 11 bases that match TRBD2. Losses at the gene ends were 6 bases for V and 4 bases for J; bases not matched to a gene: 5. Germline CDR1 is DFQATT and CDR2 is SNEGSKA (reference sequence). The CDR3 totals 14 residues. The CDR3 coding sequence is TGCAGTGCCAAGGGACTAGCGGCTTACAATGAGCAGTTCTTC. It codes for CSAKGLAAYNEQFF.